Presented here are 26 T cell receptor beta chains from one specimen sequenced in a study of chemoradiotherapy in HPV16-positive cancers. TCRdb's copy holds only in-frame clones and misses some; the assay was immunoSEQ multiplex PCR. This table has some 10,000 clones, 60% to 75% appearing once. Collection of the sample occurred from a patient who underwent chemoradiotherapy. These TCRs come from a human donor with HPV-associated anogenital cancer.

This clone was observed a few times. This chain connects TRBV10-1 to TRBJ2-7; TRBD1 matches at 9 bases. CDR3 length: 15 residues. V was pared by 0 bases and J by 7 bases, with 7 bases of the junction left unmatched. Per germline, CDR1 WNHNN and CDR2 SYGVQD (reference sequence). This CDR3 reads CASSESGQGRGEQYF. The DNA of the CDR3 is TGCGCCAGCAGTGAGTCGGGACAGGGAAGGGGAGAGCAGTACTTC.

V is TRBV5-1 and J is TRBJ2-5, with 8 positions matching TRBD2. V lost 2 bases, J lost 5 bases, and 8 bases stayed unmatched. Germline CDR1 SGHRS, CDR2 YFSETQ. This CDR3 has 15 amino acids. The CDR3 DNA is TGCGCCAGCAGCTTTGGCGGGACGGGGGGGGAGACCCAGTACTTC. Its translation: CASSFGGTGGETQYF. The complete variable domain, with remaining parts taken from reference TRBV5-1 and TRBJ2-5, reads KAGVTQTPRYLIKTRGQQVTLSCSPISGHRSVSWYQQTPGQGLQFLFEYFSETQRNKGNFPGRFSGRQFSNSRSEMNVSTLELGDSALYLCASSFGGTGGETQYFGPGTRLLVL.

The chain uses TRBV7-2 and TRBJ1-1, with D perhaps matching TRBD1 (5 bases). This CDR3 has 13 residues. Trimming pared 2 bases from V and 10 bases from J, leaving 14 bases between. CDR1 is SGHTA and CDR2 is FQGNSA in the germline V gene. CDR3 in amino acids: CASSLNQGRGAFF. As DNA, the CDR3 is TGTGCCAGCAGCTTAAACCAGGGAAGGGGAGCTTTCTTT.

The CDR3 region is CASSLDSDTQYF. The CDR3 bases are TGTGCCAGCAGCTTAGATTCAGATACGCAGTATTTT. V and J are TRBV11-3 and TRBJ2-3; D unresolved. Germline-derived CDR1 and CDR2 are SGHNT and YENEEA. V lost 0 bases and J lost 4, with 2 bases in between. The CDR3 runs 12 residues.

This clone was found once. The chain links TRBV6-5 to TRBJ2-7; no firm D call. V was clipped by 2 bases and J by 3 bases, with 8 bases between them. Germline CDR1 is MNHEY and CDR2 is SVGAGI. This CDR3 has 13 amino acids. The CDR3 loop reads CASSYGHYYEQYF. In DNA, the CDR3 is TGTGCCAGCAGTTACGGGCATTACTACGAGCAGTACTTC.

This sequence joins TRBV14 and TRBJ2-3, with D tentatively TRBD2 (5 bases). Germline-derived CDR1 and CDR2 are SGHDN and FVKESK. Between the trimmed V and J ends, which lost 1 base and 1 base, there was a span of 12 bases. This CDR3 has 16 residues. The chain's CDR3 is CASSQGIALGTDTQYF. The CDR3 DNA follows: TGTGCCAGCAGCCAAGGGATAGCACTAGGCACAGATACGCAGTATTTT. Using reference TRBV14 and TRBJ2-3 for the parts outside the CDR3, the full variable domain is EAGVTQFPSHSVIEKGQTVTLRCDPISGHDNLYWYRRVMGKEIKFLLHFVKESKQDESGMPNNRFLAERTGGTYSTLKVQPAELEDSGVYFCASSQGIALGTDTQYFGPGTRLTVL.

This chain joins TRBV2 and TRBJ2-3, with 8 bases identical to TRBD1. The CDR3 extends over 19 amino acids. Germline V gives CDR1 SNHLY, CDR2 FYNNEI. With 0 bases clipped from V and 2 bases from J, the junction kept 13 bases outside the gene matches. The CDR3 nucleotides are TGTGCCAGCAGTGAAGCGCTTTTTTATGGGACAGGCTACACAGATACGCAGTATTTT. It specifies CASSEALFYGTGYTDTQYF.

In its sample, this clone was seen a few times. The rearrangement uses TRBV6-1 and TRBJ2-7; no clear D. The length of the CDR3 is 14 residues. Germline V CDR1 and CDR2: MNHNS, SASEGT. Trimming left V 6 bases short and J 2 bases short, with 14 bases between. The chain's CDR3 is CASSYTNPPYEQYF. In DNA, the CDR3 is TGTGCCAGCAGCTATACCAATCCACCCTACGAGCAGTACTTC.

The sample holds a few counts of this clone. The CDR3 loop is CASSQGAGAPGTQYF. DNA of the CDR3: TGTGCCAGCAGCCAAGGAGCGGGGGCGCCAGGTACCCAGTACTTC. V is TRBV5-6 and J is TRBJ2-5; 8 nucleotides match TRBD2. The CDR3 contains 15 residues. From germline, CDR1 is SGHDT and CDR2 YYEEEE. The V segment lost 4 bases and the J segment 8 bases; nucleotides outside the gene matches: 13.

This clone is classed as medium-sized. The chain has TRBV11-2 and TRBJ2-1, with no clear D. This CDR3 is 11 amino acids long. Germline V gene sequence: CDR1 SGHAT, CDR2 FQNNGV. V was cut by 1 base and J by 9 bases, with 4 bases left in between. The CDR3 bases are TGTGCCAGCAGCTTAGCCCGTGAGCAGTTCTTC. Protein: CASSLAREQFF. Complete variable domain (other parts from reference TRBV11-2 and TRBJ2-1): EAGVAQSPRYKIIEKRQSVAFWCNPISGHATLYWYQQILGQGPKLLIQFQNNGVVDDSQLPKDRFSAERLKGVDSTLKIQPAKLEDSAVYLCASSLAREQFFGPGTRLTVL.

The chain employs TRBV7-6 and TRBJ1-1; the D is unclear. This CDR3 is 13 amino acids long. Trimming removed 1 base at V and 2 bases at J, with 5 bases between. Germline V gene sequence: CDR1 SGHVS, CDR2 FNYEAQ. The CDR3, as DNA: TGTGCCAGCAGCTTAGGGACCAACACTGAAGCTTTCTTT. Its translation is CASSLGTNTEAFF.

This clone was observed a single time. This rearrangement joins TRBV19 to TRBJ2-3, with a weak D call TRBD2 (6 bases). Germline CDR1 is LNHDA and CDR2 is SQIVND (reference sequence). The CDR3 has 15 amino acids. V lost 7 bases to trimming and J lost 2 bases, with 16 bases between them. The CDR3 DNA is TGTGCCAGTACCAAAGAAGGACTAAACACAGATACGCAGTATTTT. Its translation: CASTKEGLNTDTQYF.

This chain joins TRBV19 and TRBJ1-4; D perhaps matches TRBD1 (5 bases). Trimming stripped 8 bases from V and 8 bases from J, with 18 bases between. The CDR3 has 14 residues. In germline, CDR1 is LNHDA, CDR2 SQIVND (reference sequence). CDR3 amino acids: CASGKAGGREKLFF. Here the CDR3 DNA reads TGTGCCAGTGGGAAGGCCGGGGGAAGGGAAAAACTGTTTTTT.

The chain has TRBV28 and TRBJ1-1, with D possibly being TRBD1 (6 bases). Germline lookup yields CDR1 MDHEN and CDR2 SYDVKM. Trimming stripped 2 bases from V and 3 bases from J, with 13 bases between. The CDR3 spans 15 residues. CDR3 region: CASSLGAKGDTEAFF. Here the CDR3 DNA reads TGTGCCAGCAGTTTAGGGGCCAAGGGGGACACTGAAGCTTTCTTT.

The chain links TRBV11-2 to TRBJ2-2; possibly TRBD2 for D (7 bases). This CDR3 region has 15 residues. Per germline, CDR1 SGHAT and CDR2 FQNNGV. V lost 1 base and J lost 5, with 11 bases in between. CDR3 DNA: TGTGCCAGCAGCTTAGCCGGGGGGCTAACCGGGGAGCTGTTTTTT. The encoded protein is CASSLAGGLTGELFF.

This chain connects TRBV5-1 to TRBJ2-5; 9 positions agree with TRBD2. Per germline, CDR1 SGHRS and CDR2 YFSETQ. The length of the CDR3 is 15 residues. Losses at the gene ends were 7 bases for V and 1 base for J; bases not matched to a gene: 8. CDR3 protein: CASGYSGGVQETQYF. As DNA, the CDR3 is TGCGCCAGCGGATATAGCGGGGGAGTCCAAGAGACCCAGTACTTC.

A few counts support this clone. The chain recombines TRBV19 with TRBJ1-5, with D possibly being TRBD1 (6 bases). Trimming stripped 2 bases from V and 4 bases from J, with 15 bases between. CDR3 length equals 16 residues. In germline, CDR1 is LNHDA, CDR2 SQIVND (reference sequence). The CDR3 sequence is CASSILETGGNQPQHF. The CDR3, as DNA: TGTGCCAGTAGTATATTGGAGACAGGTGGTAATCAGCCCCAGCATTTT.

This chain uses TRBV4-1 with TRBJ1-2, with no clear D. With 0 bases removed from V and 4 bases from J, the gap between germline ends came to 12 bases. There are 15 residues in the CDR3. Germline V gives CDR1 MGHRA, CDR2 YSYEKL. CDR3 in DNA: TGCGCCAGCAGCCAAGATCGAGTCCTAGTCTATGGCTACACCTTC. Its protein product is CASSQDRVLVYGYTF.

This chain uses TRBV7-2 with TRBJ2-1; perhaps TRBD1 as D (6 bases). The CDR3 runs to 14 residues. Germline V gene sequence: CDR1 SGHTA, CDR2 FQGNSA. V lost 6 bases to trimming and J lost 9 bases, with 18 bases between them. CDR3 protein: CASRLPGHSSEQFF. The CDR3 DNA reads TGTGCCAGCAGACTACCGGGACACTCCTCTGAGCAGTTCTTC.

This rearrangement joins TRBV7-2 to TRBJ1-3, with D hard to call. CDR1 is SGHTA, CDR2 FQGNSA, per germline. This CDR3 has 15 amino acids. V lost 5 bases and J 4 bases, leaving 15 bases between the germline ends. Written as DNA, the CDR3 is TGTGCCAGCAGCCCCCGATCCGGTGGGGGAAACACCATATATTTT. Its protein product is CASSPRSGGGNTIYF.

This clone came up once. The rearrangement joins TRBV30 to TRBJ2-7; D remains ambiguous. CDR3 length equals 11 residues. Germline CDR1 GTSNPN, CDR2 SVGIG (reference sequence). V lost 2 bases to trimming and J lost 3 bases, with 5 bases between them. The CDR3 region has the DNA TGTGCCTGGAGTAAATTCTACGAGCAGTACTTC. Protein: CAWSKFYEQYF.

This clone was found once. The V call is TRBV19, the J call TRBJ1-6; D remains ambiguous. The V end was cut by 3 bases, the J end by 10 bases, with 13 bases between. Germline V CDR1 and CDR2: LNHDA, SQIVND (reference sequence). The CDR3 runs 14 residues. The CDR3 reads CASSITGDRSPLHF. The CDR3 DNA reads as TGTGCCAGTAGTATTACCGGGGATCGGTCACCCCTCCACTTT.

V usage is TRBV7-2 and J usage is TRBJ2-7, with 10 bases matching TRBD1. V lost 5 bases to trimming and J lost 3 bases; unmatched junction nucleotides: 7. The CDR3 totals 15 residues. Germline lookup yields CDR1 SGHTA and CDR2 FQGNSA. In DNA, the CDR3 is TGTGCCAGCAGCCGACAGGGGGCGGGGAACTACGAGCAGTACTTC. Its translation is CASSRQGAGNYEQYF.

This chain connects TRBV10-3 to TRBJ2-6; TRBD1 matches 9 bases. CDR1 and CDR2 (germline): ENHRY, SYGVKD. The CDR3 loop spans 17 amino acids. The V gene end was trimmed by 6 bases and the J gene end by 4 bases; junction bases not matched to a gene: 10. The CDR3 DNA sequence: TGTGCCATCAGAGGGACAGGGAGCGTCTCAGGGGCCAACGTCCTGACTTTC. It translates to CAIRGTGSVSGANVLTF.

J is TRBJ2-2 and V is TRBV11-2; D is uncertain. The CDR3 loop spans 14 amino acids. The V and J ends lost 1 base and 0 bases respectively, with 3 bases between them. Germline CDR1 SGHAT, CDR2 FQNNGV. CDR3 nucleotide sequence: TGTGCCAGCAGCTTAGGCCCGAACACCGGGGAGCTGTTTTTT. It yields the protein CASSLGPNTGELFF.

This rearrangement joins TRBV6-1 to TRBJ1-5; D perhaps matches TRBD1 (5 bases). V lost 7 bases, J lost 2 bases, and 12 bases lay in between. The CDR3 sequence is 14 residues long. Germline V CDR1 and CDR2: MNHNS, SASEGT. This CDR3 reads CASNLGGGNQPQHF. For the CDR3, the DNA is TGTGCCAGCAATCTGGGGGGGGGCAATCAGCCCCAGCATTTT.